The 28 T cell receptor beta chains reported below all come from one sample, sequenced in a study of graft-versus-host responses after intestinal transplantation. Repertoires were generated with immunoSEQ multiplex PCR, while TCRdb's copy carries only in-frame clones and drops some. The data hold some 69,000 clones, with 80% to 95% observed a single time. The material sequenced was bone marrow, taken roughly 110 weeks after intestinal transplantation. These receptors originate from a human patient who received an intestinal transplant, so some T cells may come from the graft donor.

This chain links TRBV30 with TRBJ2-7, with TRBD2 matching 7 bases. Germline-derived CDR1 and CDR2 are GTSNPN and SVGIG (reference sequence). The CDR3 spans 13 residues. V lost 2 bases and J lost 4; bases outside the gene matches: 5. For the CDR3, the DNA is TGTGCCTGGAGTCGAGGACTAGAGTACGAGCAGTACTTC. Its translation: CAWSRGLEYEQYF.

This sequence joins TRBV12-1 and TRBJ2-1; TRBD1, as called in the table, went unchecked against the DNA. TRBV12-1 is a listed pseudogene. The CDR3 sequence is 16 residues long. As DNA, the CDR3 is TGTGCCAGCACCCCGCCGACAGGGTACATCTACAATGAGCAGTTCTTC. As protein: CASTPPTGYIYNEQFF.

V gene TRBV28 combines with J gene TRBJ2-5; no clear D gene. Trimming removed 3 bases from V and 5 bases from J, with 13 bases in between. The CDR3 has 14 residues. Per the germline V gene, CDR1 is MDHEN and CDR2 is SYDVKM. CDR3 amino acids: CASSFYPDSETQYF. The CDR3 nucleotides read TGTGCCAGCAGTTTTTACCCTGATTCGGAGACCCAGTACTTC.

The V and J genes are TRBV4-1 and TRBJ2-2; D is uncertain. CDR3 length: 16 residues. Trimming cost V 1 base and J 1 base, with 10 bases left between them. Per the germline V gene, CDR1 is MGHRA and CDR2 is YSYEKL. The chain's CDR3 is CASSQGPARNTGELFF. The DNA for the CDR3 is TGCGCCAGCAGCCAAGGGCCAGCTAGGAACACCGGGGAGCTGTTTTTT.

This chain connects TRBV4-1 to TRBJ1-2; the match to TRBD1 covers 9 bases. CDR1 is MGHRA and CDR2 is YSYEKL in the germline V gene. CDR3 length: 16 residues. With 3 bases clipped from V and 8 bases from J, the junction kept 13 bases outside the gene matches. CDR3 DNA: TGCGCCAGCAGCCAGGGTGGACAGGGGCGAGGAAACGGCTACACCTTC. Translated: CASSQGGQGRGNGYTF.

The chain recombines TRBV15 with TRBJ2-3; TRBD1 aligns across 7 bases. The CDR3 extends over 13 amino acids. Trimming cost V 4 bases and J 6 bases; bases outside gene matches: 4. CDR1 is LNHNV, CDR2 YYDKDF, per germline (reference sequence). The CDR3 DNA sequence: TGTGCCACCAGCACAACCAGGGGGGATACGCAGTATTTT. Translating it yields CATSTTRGDTQYF.

The chain joins TRBV7-3 to TRBJ2-5, with 9 nucleotides matching TRBD1. The V and J ends lost 4 bases and 7 bases, in that order; junction bases with no gene match: 4. The CDR3 loop spans 13 amino acids. Germline values: CDR1 SGHTA, CDR2 FQGTGA. CDR3 region: CASSSGQGGTQYF. DNA of the CDR3: TGTGCCAGCAGCTCGGGACAGGGAGGGACCCAGTACTTC.

V gene TRBV5-1 combines with J gene TRBJ1-5; weak D call: TRBD1 (6 bases). Trimming stripped 5 bases from V and 6 bases from J, with 18 bases between. Looked up from germline, CDR1 is SGHRS and CDR2 is YFSETQ. This CDR3 is 15 amino acids long. The CDR3 protein is CASRKGTGTTQPQHF. The CDR3 region has the DNA TGCGCCAGCAGGAAGGGCACCGGGACAACTCAGCCCCAGCATTTT.

This clone appeared once. The V gene is TRBV5-4, the J gene TRBJ2-5; D not certain. The V end was cut by 0 bases, the J end by 3 bases, with 0 bases between. The germline V gene has CDR1 SGHNT and CDR2 YYREEE (reference sequence). This CDR3 spans 11 amino acids. For the CDR3, the DNA is TGTGCCAGCAGCTTGGAAGAGACCCAGTACTTC. Residues: CASSLEETQYF.

This clone is a singleton in its sample. The rearrangement joins TRBV18 to TRBJ2-7, with TRBD2 identical over 9 bases. CDR3 length: 14 amino acids. Germline CDR1 reads KGHSH; CDR2 reads LQKENI. V lost 3 bases, J lost 3 bases, and 3 bases stayed unmatched. The CDR3 DNA sequence: TGTGCCAGCTCACCGGCGGGGGGGCACTACGAGCAGTACTTC. As protein: CASSPAGGHYEQYF.

The chain combines TRBV6-1 with TRBJ2-3; 9 bases are a match to TRBD2. Germline trimming cut 7 bases from V and 3 bases from J; bases unmatched to any gene: 8. Looked up from germline, CDR1 is MNHNS and CDR2 is SASEGT. This CDR3 has 15 amino acids. The DNA for the CDR3 is TGTGCCAGCACGCTCGGCGGGAGGGGAACAGATACGCAGTATTTT. It translates to CASTLGGRGTDTQYF.

This chain connects TRBV7-9 to TRBJ2-3; TRBD2 matches at 7 bases. CDR1 SEHNR and CDR2 FQNEAQ come from the germline V gene (reference sequence). Trimming took 5 bases from V and 3 from J; bases not matched to a gene: 5. The CDR3 is 14 residues long. The CDR3 DNA sequence: TGTGCCAGCAGCAAGACTAGCAGTACAGATACGCAGTATTTT. This sequence encodes CASSKTSSTDTQYF.

The V call is TRBV5-4, the J call TRBJ2-5; D is uncertain. V lost 2 bases and J lost 5, with 7 bases in between. The germline gives CDR1 SGHNT, CDR2 YYREEE (reference sequence). The CDR3 totals 12 residues. The CDR3 region is CASSLNSETQYF. The CDR3 nucleotides read TGTGCCAGCAGCTTAAACTCGGAGACCCAGTACTTC.

The J gene is TRBJ2-2, the V gene TRBV11-2; 8 bases are shared with TRBD2. Germline V gives CDR1 SGHAT, CDR2 FQNNGV. After removal of 7 bases from V and 4 bases from J, the junction contained 14 bases not matched to a gene. The length of the CDR3 is 17 residues. This CDR3 reads CASNPLGPSGPTGELFF. The DNA for the CDR3 is TGTGCCAGCAACCCGCTGGGCCCTAGCGGGCCCACCGGGGAGCTGTTTTTT.

The J gene is TRBJ2-2, the V gene TRBV5-6; D possibly corresponds to TRBD2 (6 bases). CDR3 length: 14 residues. The V gene lost 4 bases and the J gene lost 7 bases, with 14 bases spanning the gap. The germline gives CDR1 SGHDT, CDR2 YYEEEE. The CDR3 nucleotides are TGTGCCAGCAGCCCCGGAGGGTTTAACGGGGAGCTGTTTTTT. It specifies CASSPGGFNGELFF.

This sequence joins TRBV6-5 and TRBJ1-2, with D perhaps TRBD1 (6 bases). Germline V lookup: CDR1 MNHEY, CDR2 SVGAGI. V was cut by 6 bases and J by 6 bases, with 17 bases left in between. This CDR3 spans 14 amino acids. CDR3 loop: CASSRRGPSHGYTF. The CDR3 coding sequence is TGTGCCAGCAGCCGTCGGGGGCCTAGCCATGGCTACACCTTC.

The V gene is TRBV9, the J gene TRBJ2-2, with D perhaps TRBD1 (5 bases). CDR1 is SGDLS, CDR2 YYNGEE, per germline. This CDR3 comprises 16 residues. V lost 4 bases and J 6 bases, leaving 19 bases between the germline ends. CDR3 sequence: CASSTDRRTGSGELFF. CDR3 coding DNA: TGTGCCAGCAGCACCGACCGGAGAACAGGATCCGGGGAGCTGTTTTTT.

The V call is TRBV10-3, the J call TRBJ2-3; maybe TRBD2 (5 bases). The V end lost 8 bases, the J end lost 0 bases, and 15 bases lay between the germline ends. Germline CDR1 reads ENHRY; CDR2 reads SYGVKD. The CDR3 spans 15 residues. The DNA of the CDR3 is TGTGCCATCGGAGACACTAGGATTAGCACAGATACGCAGTATTTT. The encoded protein is CAIGDTRISTDTQYF.

This chain uses TRBV4-1 with TRBJ2-7; D perhaps matches TRBD2 (5 bases). V gave up 0 bases and J gave up 2 bases, with 11 bases separating them. Germline CDR1 and CDR2: MGHRA and YSYEKL. This CDR3 has 15 amino acids. The CDR3 coding sequence is TGCGCCAGCAGCCAAGAGAGTGGACTTGCCTACGAGCAGTACTTC. It is translated as CASSQESGLAYEQYF.

V usage is TRBV28 and J usage is TRBJ2-2; 14 bases align to TRBD2. Germline V gives CDR1 MDHEN, CDR2 SYDVKM. CDR3 length: 16 residues. With V trimmed by 4 bases and J by 8 bases, 6 bases remained unmatched. CDR3 sequence: CASSWGTSGSVGELFF. Written as DNA, the CDR3 is TGTGCCAGCAGTTGGGGGACTAGCGGGAGTGTTGGGGAGCTGTTTTTT.

The V gene is TRBV10-3, the J gene TRBJ1-2; 10 bases fit TRBD1. The germline gives CDR1 ENHRY, CDR2 SYGVKD. V shed 2 bases and J 6 bases; nucleotides not matched to a gene: 9. The CDR3 is 16 residues long. CDR3 in DNA: TGTGCCATCAGTGAGGCGACCGACAGGGGGCATGATGGCTACACCTTC. This codes for CAISEATDRGHDGYTF.

The chain joins TRBV10-2 to TRBJ2-3; 8 bases align to TRBD2. J lost 1 base, V lost 4 bases, and 4 bases had no gene match. CDR3 length: 15 residues. Per germline, CDR1 WSHSY and CDR2 SAAADI. The CDR3 sequence: CASSGGSGGTDTQYF. The CDR3 DNA follows: TGCGCCAGCAGTGGGGGTAGCGGGGGCACAGATACGCAGTATTTT.

In this sample, this clone turned up once. The chain uses TRBV9 and TRBJ2-6; no clear D gene. Germline values: CDR1 SGDLS, CDR2 YYNGEE. Between the trimmed V and J ends, which lost 1 base and 4 bases, there was a span of 9 bases. CDR3 size: 15 residues. CDR3 sequence (DNA): TGTGCCAGCAGCGTATCGATGGCGGGGGCCAACGTCCTGACTTTC. It codes for CASSVSMAGANVLTF.

The chain links TRBV7-9 to TRBJ1-2; D is uncertain. Germline CDR1 SEHNR, CDR2 FQNEAQ (reference sequence). V lost 5 bases and J 3 bases, leaving 13 bases between the germline ends. The CDR3 has 14 amino acids. CDR3 DNA: TGTGCCAGCAGCATGGGCGGCCTTGACTATGGCTACACCTTC. Translation gives CASSMGGLDYGYTF.

This clone appeared once. The rearrangement joins TRBV7-9 to TRBJ2-3, with D unclear. V lost 1 base and J lost 5, with 13 bases in between. The CDR3 length is 15 residues. From germline, CDR1 is SEHNR and CDR2 FQNEAQ (reference sequence). CDR3 region: CASSLVGSPGDTQYF. The CDR3 DNA reads as TGTGCCAGCAGCTTAGTCGGGTCCCCGGGAGATACGCAGTATTTT.

The chain employs TRBV6-1 and TRBJ1-2; TRBD1 matches 9 bases. Trimming removed 3 bases from V and 4 bases from J; junction bases left unmatched: 12. The CDR3 runs to 17 residues. Germline CDR1 MNHNS, CDR2 SASEGT. CDR3 in DNA: TGTGCCAGCAGTGACGGATTCATGGGACAGGGACTCTATGGCTACACCTTC. It translates to CASSDGFMGQGLYGYTF.

This rearrangement joins TRBV18 to TRBJ2-5, with 7 bases that match TRBD2. V dropped 2 bases and J dropped 4; count of bases not matched to a gene: 13. CDR1 KGHSH and CDR2 LQKENI come from the germline V gene. CDR3 size: 17 residues. The CDR3 DNA follows: TGTGCCAGCTCACCAAGGAGCGGGATAGGGGCTGGAGAGACCCAGTACTTC. Translation: CASSPRSGIGAGETQYF.

This sequence joins TRBV9 and TRBJ1-2; 7 nucleotides agree with TRBD1. The CDR3 has 12 amino acids. The J segment lost 6 bases and the V segment lost 2 bases, leaving 1 base of the junction unmatched. Germline V gene lookup returns CDR1 SGDLS and CDR2 YYNGEE. The CDR3 reads CASSVGQDGYTF. CDR3 bases: TGTGCCAGCAGCGTTGGACAGGATGGCTACACCTTC.